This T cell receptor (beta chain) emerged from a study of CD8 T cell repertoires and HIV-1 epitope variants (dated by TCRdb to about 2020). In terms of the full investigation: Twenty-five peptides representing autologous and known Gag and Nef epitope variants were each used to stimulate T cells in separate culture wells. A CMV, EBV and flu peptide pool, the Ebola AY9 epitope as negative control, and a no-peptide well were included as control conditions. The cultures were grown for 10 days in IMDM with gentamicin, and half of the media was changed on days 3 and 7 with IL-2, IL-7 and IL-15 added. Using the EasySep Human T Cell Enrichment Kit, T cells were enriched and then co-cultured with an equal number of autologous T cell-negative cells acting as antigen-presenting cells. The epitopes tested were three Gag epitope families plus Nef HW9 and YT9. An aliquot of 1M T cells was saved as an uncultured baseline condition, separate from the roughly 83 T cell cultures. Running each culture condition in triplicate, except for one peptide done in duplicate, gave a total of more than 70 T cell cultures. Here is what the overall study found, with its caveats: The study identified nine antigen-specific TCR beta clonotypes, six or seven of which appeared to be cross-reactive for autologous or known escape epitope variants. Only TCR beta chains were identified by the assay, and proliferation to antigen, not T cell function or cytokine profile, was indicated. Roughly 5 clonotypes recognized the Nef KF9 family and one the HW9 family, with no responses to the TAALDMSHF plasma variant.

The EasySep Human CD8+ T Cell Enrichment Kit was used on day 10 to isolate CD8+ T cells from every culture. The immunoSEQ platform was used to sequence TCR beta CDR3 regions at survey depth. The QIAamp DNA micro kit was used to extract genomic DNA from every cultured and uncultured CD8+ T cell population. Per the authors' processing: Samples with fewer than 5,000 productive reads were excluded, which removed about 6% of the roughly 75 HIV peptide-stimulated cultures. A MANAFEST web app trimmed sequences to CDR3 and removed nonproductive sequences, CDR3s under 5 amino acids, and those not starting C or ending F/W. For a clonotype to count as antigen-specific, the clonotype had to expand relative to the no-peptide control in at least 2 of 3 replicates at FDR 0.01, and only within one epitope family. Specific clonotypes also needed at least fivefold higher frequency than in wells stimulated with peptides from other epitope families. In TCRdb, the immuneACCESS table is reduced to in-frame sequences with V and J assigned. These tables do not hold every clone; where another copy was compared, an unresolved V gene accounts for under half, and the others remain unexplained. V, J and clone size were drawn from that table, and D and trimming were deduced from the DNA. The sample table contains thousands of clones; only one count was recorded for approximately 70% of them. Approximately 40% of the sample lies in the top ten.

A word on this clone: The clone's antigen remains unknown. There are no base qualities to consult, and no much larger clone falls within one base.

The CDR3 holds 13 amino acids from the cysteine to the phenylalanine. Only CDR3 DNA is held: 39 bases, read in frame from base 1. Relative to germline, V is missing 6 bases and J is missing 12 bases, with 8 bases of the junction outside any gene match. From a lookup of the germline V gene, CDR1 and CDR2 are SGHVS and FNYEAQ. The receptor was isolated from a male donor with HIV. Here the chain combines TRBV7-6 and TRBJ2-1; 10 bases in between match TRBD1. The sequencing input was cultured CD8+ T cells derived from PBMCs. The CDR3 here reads CASSLTGGYGQFF. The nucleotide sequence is TGTGCCAGCAGTTTGACAGGGGGCTATGGGCAGTTCTTC.